One and the same sample provided the 9 T cell receptor beta chains below, sequenced in a study of blood T cells in healthy people across ages. A sample-barcoded 5' primer and a J-beta primer mix were used in a second PCR of roughly 6 to 11 cycles. TCRdb called the 5' RACE reads again in MiXCR, with one record for every CDR3 protein. Counted here are about a million distinct CDR3 sequences, more than 30% occurring once; the ten biggest clones make up under 15%. Material for sequencing was blood. These receptor sequences come from a man aged 18-30 years in good health.

Note on this clonotype: Relative to the germline gene, one junction end is altered; a read error may explain this. The chain couples TRBV7-7 to TRBJ1-2; 7 bases fit TRBD1. Germline V lookup: CDR1 SSHAT, CDR2 FNYEAQ (reference sequence). This CDR3 has 14 amino acids. DNA of the CDR3: TGTGCTAGCAGTCCTGCCCGGGACAGCTTTTTTCTCACCTTC. This encodes CASSPARDSFFLTF.

CDR3 in amino acids: CASSWTFSGANVLTF. CDR3 DNA: TGTGCCAGCAGTTGGACGTTTTCTGGGGCCAACGTCCTGACTTTC. The chain joins TRBV7-9 to TRBJ2-6; D unresolved. CDR3 length: 15 residues. CDR1 is SEHNR, CDR2 FQNEAQ, per germline (reference sequence). Trimming removed 6 bases at V and 1 base at J, with 10 bases between.

The rearrangement joins TRBV12-3 or TRBV12-4 to TRBJ1-3; D is uncertain. V gave up 5 bases and J gave up 7 bases, with 15 bases separating them. This CDR3 comprises 14 residues. The CDR3 sequence: CASSPNPGSNTIYF. The CDR3 DNA is TGTGCCAGCAGTCCGAACCCTGGTTCGAACACCATATATTTT.

The V call is TRBV3-1, the J call TRBJ2-7, with D uncertain. V lost 0 bases and J lost 9, with 12 bases in between. In germline, CDR1 is LGHDT, CDR2 YNNKEL (reference sequence). This CDR3 has 13 amino acids. The CDR3 is CASSQDELSVQYF. The CDR3 region has the DNA TGTGCCAGCAGCCAAGACGAGCTGTCGGTGCAGTACTTC.

A single count supports this clonotype. This may arise from a read error, as a much more abundant clone is one base away. The gene calls are TRBV20-1 and TRBJ2-1; TRBD2 matches at 7 bases. The CDR3 extends over 13 amino acids. V shed 5 bases, J shed 10 bases, and the junction held 11 bases outside the gene matches. The germline gives CDR1 DFQATT, CDR2 SNEGSKA (reference sequence). The CDR3 spells CSAGGEGIYEQFF. In DNA, the CDR3 is TGCAGTGCTGGGGGGGAGGGGATCTACGAGCAGTTCTTC.

This clonotype was picked up a small number of times. The chain is built from TRBV10-3 and TRBJ2-2; D perhaps matches TRBD1 (5 bases). There are 15 residues in the CDR3. V was trimmed by 5 bases and J by 3 bases, leaving 13 bases between them. The germline CDR1 and CDR2 sequences are ENHRY and SYGVKD. The CDR3 region has the DNA TGTGCCATCAGTTGGGCCAAAGGGGACACCGGGGAGCTGTTTTTT. This gives the protein CAISWAKGDTGELFF.

This clonotype was seen a handful of times. The V and J genes are TRBV4-2 and TRBJ2-7; a weak D match, TRBD1 (5 bases). CDR3 length equals 17 residues. The V end was cut by 5 bases, the J end by 3 bases, with 23 bases between. From germline, CDR1 is LGHNA and CDR2 YNFKEQ. The chain's CDR3 is CASSAHPWPGPLYEQYF. The CDR3 nucleotides read TGTGCCAGCAGCGCCCACCCCTGGCCAGGGCCCCTCTACGAGCAGTACTTC.

The rearrangement links TRBV7-9 to TRBJ2-1; possibly TRBD2 for D (5 bases). The J call may be in error: the DNA end matches TRBJ2-7 better. The CDR3 is made up of 12 amino acids. CDR1 is SEHNR and CDR2 is FQNEAQ in the germline V gene (reference sequence). CDR3 DNA sequence: TGTGCCAGCTCGGCAGACTACAATGAGCAGTACTTC. Encoded protein: CASSADYNEQYF.

This chain joins TRBV29-1 and TRBJ2-5; D is undetermined. The CDR3 covers 13 residues. Germline V gene sequence: CDR1 SQVTM, CDR2 ANQGSEA. V was clipped by 2 bases and J by 2 bases, with 9 bases between them. In DNA form, the CDR3 reads TGCAGCGTTGAACAAGTCCGACAAGAGACCCAGTACTTC. Its translation is CSVEQVRQETQYF.